This TCR beta chain was sequenced during a study of regulatory T cells in long-lasting Graves disease. Germline CDR1 and CDR2: PRHDT and FYEKMQ (reference sequence). The CDR3 contains 17 residues. V was clipped by 5 bases and J by 0 bases, with 14 bases between them. This clonotype was counted only a few times. Arm-PCR with iRepertoire HTBI primers amplified the CDR3 regions for these TCR beta libraries. How the authors handled the data: Spanning all samples, the identified segments comprised approximately 57 TRBV and more than 11 TRBJ. TCRdb processed the multiplex PCR reads anew with MiXCR; each CDR3 protein has one entry. TCRdb, rather than the study authors, made the V and J calls. Of a few hundred thousand distinct CDR3 sequences detected, approximately 13% appear once; the ten largest clones hold about 10%. Time point meaning: newly diagnosed GD, antithyroid drugs for less than 3 months. The TCR library used RNA extracted from PBMCs.

In addition, the sample was reused for a study of T cells in Graves' hyperthyroidism and ophthalmopathy.

V is TRBV13 and J is TRBJ2-6, with D possibly matching TRBD1 (6 bases). The TCR sequence derives from a man aged 25-45 years with Graves disease. Sequenced material: peripheral blood mononuclear cells (PBMCs), taken at new diagnosis, from a patient treated with antithyroid drugs. The CDR3 loop is CASSGLGDNSGANVLTF. As DNA, the CDR3 is TGTGCCAGCAGCGGTTTAGGGGACAACTCTGGGGCCAACGTCCTGACTTTC. Variable domain in full (rest from reference TRBV13 and TRBJ2-6): AAGVIQSPRHLIKEKRETATLKCYPIPRHDTVYWYQQGPGQDPQFLISFYEKMQSDKGSIPDRFSAQQFSDYHSELNMSSLELGDSALYFCASSGLGDNSGANVLTFGAGSRLTVL.